Listed here is a single T cell receptor (beta chain). Which antigen it targets is not known. The sample holds no much larger clone one base away, and base qualities are not on file. This entry is derived from a study of T cell responses to AZD1222 COVID-19 vaccine (dated by TCRdb to the early 2020s). Describing the broader study: A total of 230 to 250 trial participants underwent TCR sequencing, of whom approximately 210 received two doses of AZD1222 and about 25 received two doses of the MenACWY control vaccine. Trial participants were enrolled by age into 18-55, 56-69 and 70-plus year subgroups, with roughly 150, 30 and 60 TCR-sequenced participants respectively. General study outcomes and caveats: Only a handful of AZD1222 recipients were SARS-CoV-2 seropositive at baseline, limiting conclusions about previously exposed vaccinees. The vaccine-associated CD4 TCRs covered the entire spike protein, and the dominant responses fell in regions 160-218 and 743-854. A significant rise in spike-specific TCR breadth and depth was observed after two AZD1222 doses relative to day 0 and relative to MenACWY recipients. Because no samples from the day 14 peak response were available, repertoires could be characterized only after the peak T cell response. Epitopes outside the regions mutated in the B.1.351 and B.1.1.7 variants were reportedly recognized by nearly half of the unique spike-specific TCRs. Participants were mostly white British, with more females than males. The authors suggested clonal diversity may have been underestimated. In the small 56-69-year group, the increase in depth fell short of significance, most likely because of low power.

The sample's time point label is to be understood as: baseline before first vaccination. This specimen's treatment or condition label, per the study, means: meningococcal conjugate vaccine given as trial control. The vaccinee samples were drawn from two UK trials, COV001 and COV002, one of which was a single-blind randomized controlled phase 2/3 trial testing AZD1222 (ChAdOx1 nCoV-19) in healthy adults. For TCRbeta chain sequencing, PBMC samples from trial participants were taken at day 0 and at day 28 after the second dose. Including cysteine and phenylalanine, the CDR3 has 18 amino acids. Only the CDR3 part of the read is kept: 54 bases, read in frame from the first base. The V end gives up 2 bases and the J end 4 bases, leaving 9 bases in the junction not matched to a gene. CDR1 is given as PRHDT and CDR2 as FYEKMQ, both from the germline V gene (reference sequence). The CDR3 regions of human TCRbeta chains were analyzed by immunosequencing. In the paper's pipeline: Repertoire TCRs were checked for matches against a reference library of SARS-CoV-2-specific TCRs that had been generated using the MIRA antigen-specificity platform. Breadth meant the fraction of unique TCRs that were SARS-CoV-2-associated, whereas depth meant the fraction of total T cells that were SARS-CoV-2-associated. Using the MIRA data, every spike-specific TCR was mapped to the spike region that the TCR reacted to and assigned to either a CD4 or a CD8 class. Log10-transformed breadth and depth values were compared by one-way ANOVA with Sidak's multiple comparisons tests. Imported from immuneACCESS, the table was reduced by TCRdb to in-frame sequences with V and J called. These copies leave out some clones; in studies compared against another copy, an unresolved V gene accounts for under half, and the cause of the remainder is not known. V, J and clone size are those of that table, while D and trimming were read from the DNA. The table for this sample lists about 120,000 clones; around 91% of them were counted only once. The ten largest account for nearly 4.5% of the sample.

The sample here was peripheral blood, taken on day 0 of MenACWY control vaccination. Recombination linked TRBV13 to TRBJ2-1; a stretch of 12 junction bases matches TRBD2. The clonotype was recovered from an adult in good health. Read as DNA, the sequence is TGTGCCAGCAGCTTAAATCGGGGACTAGCGGGTGCTTACAATGAGCAGTTCTTC. The resulting protein is CASSLNRGLAGAYNEQFF.